This T cell receptor beta chain comes out of a study of cytomegalovirus exposure and HLA in healthy donors (dated by TCRdb to about 2017). General notes on the study: An earlier analysis of around 600 of the donors reported more than 250 Gb of sequence data and more than 90 million unique TCR beta sequences from 150 million to 200 million T cells. An early release that covered several hundred HLA-typed donors contained around 330 gigabases of sequencing data and tens of millions of unique TCR sequences. Of the roughly 430 genotyped donors, around 81% fell in the genetic ancestry cluster associated with self-reported Caucasian donors. The study aimed to test whether signatures of past pathogen exposure could be identified by cataloging public T cell receptors. The study profiled the T cell repertoires of approximately 700 subjects by immunosequencing and related them to cytomegalovirus serostatus. A separate validation cohort of 90 to 150 different subjects was used in addition to the roughly 670-subject first cohort. To predict cytomegalovirus infection status, the study combined high-throughput TCR immunosequencing, statistical association of individual TCRs with disease status, and machine learning. A later analysis re-analyzed previously published TCR beta repertoires from 650 to 800 donors and added high-resolution HLA genotyping to study TCR occurrence patterns. The later analysis used no new phenotypic data to find candidate immune exposures, relying instead on TCR beta sequences and their occurrence across donors. An earlier analysis of around 580 of the donors used high-throughput TCR beta sequencing to judge whether each TCR beta V gene segment behaved as functional or pseudogenic. Donor age, sex, ethnicity and CMV serostatus were compiled together with the repertoire data. In a later genetic analysis, genome-wide SNP genotypes for about three fifths of the roughly 670 donors were used, and that subset was treated as a discovery cohort. Every discovery cohort repertoire had been produced on one sequencing platform. Class I and class II HLA loci were covered by the typing at four-digit resolution. Typing coverage differed by locus: A, B, C, DRB1 and DQB1 were typed in about 620-640 donors, DQA1 in around 500, DPA1 in some 610, and DPB1 in about 450. A handful of DR-DQ haplotypes were handled as single units for association and clustering because linkage in the cohort was strong. Among some 400 genotyped donors of the cohort, an average of about 240,000 unique TCR beta nucleotide sequences were sequenced per donor, roughly a sixth of them non-productive.

Results and caveats for the whole study, not just this receptor: Because the 87-base-pair reads could not distinguish some IMGT-functional V segments, including TRBV6-2 and TRBV6-3, those segments were excluded. HLA typing was unavailable for some donors at each locus, so association tests used only the typed subset. A later analysis associated about 16,000 TCR beta sequences with specific HLA alleles at a false discovery rate of 0.05. In vitro tests confirmed that a few of the cytomegalovirus-associated TCR beta chains recognize cytomegalovirus antigens. According to a later analysis, TCR association rates differed among HLA loci, with DRB1 alleles showing the most associated TCRs and HLA-C alleles showing the fewest. In the study, about 150 TCR beta chains were listed as associated with cytomegalovirus. The classifier was reported to diagnose cytomegalovirus status with high specificity and sensitivity in both the original and validation cohorts. In a later genetic analysis, a missense DCLRE1C variant was associated with V-gene and J-gene trimming of TCR beta chains, and the association was replicated in an independent cohort. The cohort was sequenced for TCR beta chains only, and without alpha or paired-chain data the features that could be detected were limited. According to a later genetic analysis, donors in an Asian-associated ancestry cluster had fewer N-insertions in productive TCRs than the approximately 700-donor mean. In an earlier analysis of some 550 of the donors, most TCR beta V segments were observed in productive rearrangements about 87% or about 30% of the time, broadly matching IMGT annotations. A cluster of highly shared sequence variants was judged likely to represent a technical artifact of the sequencing pipeline. Roughly uniform sequencing depth across donors was assumed in presence/absence analyses, although this assumption may not hold. Compared with equally common non-associated chains, HLA-associated TCR beta chains in a later analysis were more clonally expanded and had lower generation probabilities. It was suggested by the authors that the approach could potentially be generalized to other disease states and immunological phenotypes. Most TCR sequences were observed very rarely across donors, whereas some public TCRs were present in many individuals. For the cohort, immune exposure information was limited to CMV serostatus. Because counts were too low, about 18 rarely observed V segments, including chromosome 9 orphons, were excluded from the earlier analysis of under 650 of the donors. Linkage disequilibrium might explain the correlated functional status among segregating V segments, but an unknown experimental factor could not be ruled out. Assigning TCR associations to individual alleles was difficult when HLA alleles, especially DR and DQ, strongly co-occurred. In a later analysis, most CMV-associated TCR beta chains were found to appear HLA-restricted, with HLA associations seemingly driven largely by CMV exposure. A further reported finding was that TCR beta sequences accurately predicted the HLA-A and HLA-B alleles for most subjects in the first cohort. Several of the top co-occurrence clusters appeared to be linked to parvovirus B19, influenza, CMV and Epstein-Barr virus, according to a later analysis.

For this clone: Its antigen is not yet known. The record has no base qualities; no much larger clone is one base away.

The method behind the library was the immunoSEQ multiplex PCR assay. For the multiplex PCR, a mixture combining 60 forward primers for TCR Vbeta segments and 13 reverse primers for TCR Jbeta segments was used. The CDR3 region of rearranged TCR beta genes was amplified from genomic DNA with a multiplex PCR assay. The Illumina HiSeq System was used to sequence the amplified TCR beta libraries as 87-base-pair reads. Per the original workflow: In a later analysis, some 80 million unique TCR beta chains were counted across the roughly 700 repertoires, and roughly 11 million of these chains were shared by at least two donors. Raw reads were error-corrected and collapsed into unique sequences with a nearest-neighbor algorithm that merged closely related sequences to remove PCR and sequencing errors. Alignment of CDR3 sequences to IMGT reference sequences was used to assign V, D and J gene segments. For a sequence to be retained, a match of at least six nucleotides was required to both a V gene segment and a J gene segment. A rearrangement counted as productive if the CDR3 had no stop codons and remained in frame with V and J, and every other rearrangement counted as non-productive. CDR3 was defined by IMGT convention, running from the second conserved V-encoded cysteine to the conserved J-encoded phenylalanine. The earlier analysis of some 580 of the donors excluded any sequence lacking an unambiguous match to a single V gene segment. An earlier analysis of under 750 of the donors called V segments functional above 56.7% productive rearrangements and segregating when the between-donor standard deviation exceeded 5%. A statistical classification framework was built to diagnose cytomegalovirus status from the catalog of TCR beta chain sequences. In a later analysis, V and J genes were assigned by comparing TCR nucleotide sequences against IMGT/GENE-DB human TR gene sequences. A later analysis assigned CDR3 sequences and most-parsimonious VDJ recombination scenarios with the TCRdist pipeline. A later analysis defined each TCR beta chain by its CDR3 amino acid sequence plus V-gene family, and excluded reads lacking a unique V-gene family. A later analysis removed roughly 590 highly shared, low-generation-probability nucleotide sequences to deal with suspected cross-contamination and a sequencing artifact. For each public chain, a later analysis derived a clonal expansion index from normalized ranks of inferred template counts within each repertoire. In a later analysis, generation probabilities were computed with a VDJ recombination model fitted to out-of-frame rearrangements, and the resulting probabilities were checked against IGoR. A later analysis scored TCR-TCR, TCR-HLA and TCR-CMV co-occurrence with hypergeometric tests, applying a repertoire-size bias correction to TCR pairs. A later analysis estimated false discovery rates by permuting HLA or CMV assignments 20 times. In a later analysis, co-occurring TCRs were grouped with DBSCAN, and TCRdist sequence similarity was added when clustering was performed within HLA-allele-positive subsets. Repertoires with fewer than 30,000 or more than 120,000 public chains, plus five repertoires with anomalous nucleotide sharing, were excluded from co-occurrence clustering. TCRdb limited this immuneACCESS table to in-frame rearrangements with V and J called. A share of clones is missing; checked studies link under half to unresolved V genes, and the rest is unexplained. That table gives V, J and clone size, and the DNA gave D and trimming. The table for this sample lists 110,000 or so clones; 70% to 80% of them were counted only once. Of the sample, approximately 10% falls within the top ten clones.

At the junction V is shortened by 6 bases and J by 0 bases, with 9 bases in between. The CDR3 has 14 amino acids, counting the end cysteine and phenylalanine. The CDR3 DNA has 42 bases and is translated from base 1. From a lookup of the germline V gene, CDR1 and CDR2 are MNHNS and SASEGT. In total, more than 500 healthy bone marrow donors made up the cohort. All cohort members were sampled while nominally healthy, although unrecorded immune exposures were likely present. The donor was CMV seropositive and was included in the group of 290 or so seropositive cohort members. A peripheral blood sample was collected from each donor, and TCR beta sequencing was performed on peripheral blood mononuclear cells. Genomic DNA was extracted from the blood cell samples with the Qiagen DNeasy Blood Extraction Kit.

Sequences were obtained from PBMCs. This receptor was identified in a woman aged 50 to 60 in good health and CMV-seropositive. This chain is built from TRBV6-1 and TRBJ2-1; perhaps TRBD1 is the D gene, with 6 bases matching. The nucleotide sequence reads as follows: TGTGCCAGCAGCAGGGGTTACTCCTACAATGAGCAGTTCTTC. The resulting protein is CASSRGYSYNEQFF.